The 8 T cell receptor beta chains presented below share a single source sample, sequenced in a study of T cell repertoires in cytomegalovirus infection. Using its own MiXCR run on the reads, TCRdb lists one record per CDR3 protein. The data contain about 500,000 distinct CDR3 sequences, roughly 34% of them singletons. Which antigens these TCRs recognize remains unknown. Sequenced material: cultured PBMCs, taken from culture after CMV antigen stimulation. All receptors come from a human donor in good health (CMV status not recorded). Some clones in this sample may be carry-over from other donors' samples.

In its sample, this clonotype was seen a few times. The CDR3 DNA follows: TGTGCCAGCACAGAGGGGAGACGCTACAATGAGCAGTTCTTC. Translating it yields CASTEGRRYNEQFF. This chain uses TRBV19 with TRBJ2-1; the D gene could be TRBD1 or TRBD2 (5 bases each). The germline gives CDR1 LNHDA, CDR2 SQIVND (reference sequence). V lost 9 bases, J lost 3 bases, and 15 bases lay in between. CDR3 length: 14 residues.

The CDR3 region has the DNA TGTGCCAGCAGCGACAGGGGGATCGGCGAGCAGTACTTC. It is translated as CASSDRGIGEQYF. The chain carries TRBV11-2 and TRBJ2-7; 9 bases map to TRBD1. The CDR3 covers 13 residues. V lost 5 bases and J lost 6; bases outside the gene matches: 5. CDR1 and CDR2 (germline): SGHAT, FQNNGV.

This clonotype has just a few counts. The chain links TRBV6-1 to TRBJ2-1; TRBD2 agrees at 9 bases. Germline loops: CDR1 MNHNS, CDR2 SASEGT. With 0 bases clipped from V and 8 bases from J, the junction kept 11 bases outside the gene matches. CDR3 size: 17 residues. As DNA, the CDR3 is TGTGCCAGCAGTGAAGCGCTTCGACTAGCGGCTTCAGATGAGCAGTTCTTC. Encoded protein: CASSEALRLAASDEQFF.

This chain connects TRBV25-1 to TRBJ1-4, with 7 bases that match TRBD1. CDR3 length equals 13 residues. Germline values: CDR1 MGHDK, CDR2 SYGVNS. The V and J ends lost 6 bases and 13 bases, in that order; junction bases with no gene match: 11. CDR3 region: CASRSREGAGLFF. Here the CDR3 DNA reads TGTGCCAGCAGGAGCCGCGAGGGGGCCGGACTGTTTTTT.

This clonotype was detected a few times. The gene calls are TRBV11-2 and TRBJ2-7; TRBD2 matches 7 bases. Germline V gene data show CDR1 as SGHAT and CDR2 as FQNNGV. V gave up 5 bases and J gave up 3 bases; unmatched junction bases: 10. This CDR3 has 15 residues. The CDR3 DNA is TGTGCCAGCAGCAGGACCGGGACTACCTTCTACGAGCAGTACTTC. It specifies CASSRTGTTFYEQYF.

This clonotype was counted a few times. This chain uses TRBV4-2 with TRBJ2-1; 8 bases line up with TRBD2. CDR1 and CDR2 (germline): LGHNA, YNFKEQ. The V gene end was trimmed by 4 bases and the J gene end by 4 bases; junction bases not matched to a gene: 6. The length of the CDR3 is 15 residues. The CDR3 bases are TGTGCCAGCAGCCGGACTAGCAGAAGTTACAATGAGCAGTTCTTC. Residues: CASSRTSRSYNEQFF.

The DNA of the CDR3 is TGTGCCAGCGGAACTAGCGGGTACGGTGAGCAGTTCTTC. Its translation: CASGTSGYGEQFF. The chain links TRBV12-3 or TRBV12-4 to TRBJ2-1; TRBD2 matches at 9 bases. The CDR3 is made up of 13 amino acids. V was pared by 8 bases and J by 9 bases, with 8 bases of the junction left unmatched.

The CDR3 sequence is CSVAAGGHNEQFF. Here the CDR3 DNA reads TGCAGCGTTGCAGCGGGAGGGCACAATGAGCAGTTCTTC. The chain combines TRBV29-1 with TRBJ2-1, with 10 bases fitting TRBD2. From germline, CDR1 is SQVTM and CDR2 ANQGSEA. Unmatched junction bases numbered 2, after V lost 4 bases and J lost 5 bases. The CDR3 is 13 residues long.